This passage covers 28 T cell receptor beta chains from one sample sequenced in a study of T cell repertoires in cytomegalovirus infection. Each CDR3 protein gets one entry after TCRdb re-called the reads with MiXCR. This table holds about 920,000 distinct CDR3 sequences, approximately 33% found once. Their cognate antigens are unknown. Sequenced material: cultured CD8+ T cells from PBMCs, taken from culture after CMV antigen stimulation. The receptors were gathered from a human donor in good health (CMV status not recorded). Some clones in this sample may be carry-over from other donors' samples.

This clonotype has at least ten counts. This chain links TRBV7-6 with TRBJ2-7, with D tentatively TRBD1 (5 bases). The CDR3 loop spans 15 amino acids. Germline CDR1 and CDR2: SGHVS and FNYEAQ. Trimming left V 5 bases short and J 2 bases short, with 16 bases between. The DNA of the CDR3 is TGTGCCAGCAGCGGCAGGGCGCTGTTCGCCTACGAGCAGTACGTC. As protein: CASSGRALFAYEQYV.

This clonotype was found a few times. The rearrangement links TRBV29-1 to TRBJ1-2; D uncertain. The V and J ends lost 0 bases and 8 bases respectively, with 7 bases between them. The CDR3 has 11 amino acids. The germline V gene encodes CDR1 SQVTM and CDR2 ANQGSEA. The CDR3 bases are TGCAGCGTTGAAGACCCCCCAGGCTACACCTTC. Protein product: CSVEDPPGYTF.

In its sample, this clonotype was seen a few times. The rearrangement uses TRBV15 and TRBJ2-2; the match to TRBD1 covers 8 bases. The V and J ends lost 8 bases and 0 bases, in that order; junction bases with no gene match: 8. The CDR3 consists of 16 residues. CDR1 and CDR2 from the germline V gene are LNHNV and YYDKDF (reference sequence). Here the CDR3 reads CATLDLDRANTGELFF. CDR3 sequence (DNA): TGTGCCACCCTTGACCTGGACAGGGCGAACACCGGGGAGCTGTTTTTT.

This clonotype was seen ten or more times. The CDR3 region is CASSPGAQGVAGELFF. The CDR3 coding sequence is TGTGCCAGCAGCCCGGGGGCACAGGGGGTCGCCGGGGAGCTGTTTTTT. The gene calls are TRBV7-3 and TRBJ2-2; 8 positions match TRBD1. Germline CDR1 and CDR2: SGHTA and FQGTGA. The V segment lost 5 bases and the J segment 6 bases; nucleotides outside the gene matches: 11. The CDR3 contains 16 residues.

The chain is built from TRBV27 and TRBJ1-5; D ambiguous. The CDR3 is made up of 14 amino acids. V shed 5 bases and J shed 5 bases, with 13 bases lying between them. Per the germline V gene, CDR1 is MNHEY and CDR2 is SMNVEV (reference sequence). The CDR3, as DNA: TGTGCCAGCAGTCCGACACGGGCAGATCAGCCCCAGCATTTT. Residues: CASSPTRADQPQHF.

This clonotype was seen repeatedly, ten times or more. CDR3 DNA: TGTGCCAGCAGCTTAGCGAGGGCAGGCCTAAGCACAGATACGCAGTATTTT. Its translation is CASSLARAGLSTDTQYF. V and J are TRBV7-8 and TRBJ2-3; tentative D call: TRBD2 (5 bases). The CDR3 sequence is 17 residues long. Per germline, CDR1 SGHVS and CDR2 FQNEAQ. V was clipped by 0 bases and J by 0 bases, with 13 bases between them.

The sample holds a few counts of this clonotype. CDR3 loop: CASSRQSSYEQYV. The CDR3 DNA reads TGTGCCAGCAGTCGACAGAGCTCCTACGAGCAGTACGTC. The J gene is TRBJ2-7, the V gene TRBV28, with a tentative D call TRBD1 (5 bases). V dropped 5 bases and J dropped 0 bases, with 8 bases sitting between them. Per the germline V gene, CDR1 is MDHEN and CDR2 is SYDVKM. The CDR3 has 13 amino acids.

This chain uses TRBV4-1 with TRBJ2-1; the match to TRBD1 covers 9 bases. The junction had 11 bases not matched to a gene; V was cut back by 3 bases and J by 5 bases. The CDR3 runs to 17 residues. The germline V gene has CDR1 MGHRA and CDR2 YSYEKL. CDR3 in amino acids: CASSQVPQGAIDNEQFF. The CDR3 nucleotides are TGCGCCAGCAGCCAGGTTCCACAGGGGGCGATCGACAATGAGCAGTTCTTC.

This clonotype occurred a few times. The V gene is TRBV27, the J gene TRBJ1-6; D is ambiguous. The CDR3 consists of 14 residues. The ends were cut back, 0 bases at V and 15 bases at J, with 15 bases in the middle. The germline V gene has CDR1 MNHEY and CDR2 SMNVEV (reference sequence). The CDR3 loop reads CASSLSYPVFLLHF. In DNA, the CDR3 is TGTGCCAGCAGTTTATCCTACCCCGTTTTTCTCCTCCACTTT.

Ten or more counts support this clonotype. The chain combines TRBV6-5 with TRBJ1-2; D not certain. CDR1 and CDR2 (germline): MNHEY, SVGAGI. V was clipped by 0 bases and J by 2 bases, with 4 bases between them. This CDR3 has 13 amino acids. In DNA form, the CDR3 reads TGTGCCAGCAGTTACTCAGGGAACTATGGCTACACCTTC. This encodes CASSYSGNYGYTF.

This clonotype was seen repeatedly, ten times or more. The V call is TRBV7-8, the J call TRBJ2-7, with 8 bases aligning to TRBD1. V was clipped by 5 bases and J by 2 bases; unmatched bases: 8. Germline V CDR1 and CDR2: SGHVS, FQNEAQ. The CDR3 consists of 15 residues. As DNA, the CDR3 is TGTGCCAGCAGCCAAGACAGGGGCCGGACCTACGAGCAGTACTTC. The encoded protein is CASSQDRGRTYEQYF.

This clonotype was seen only a few times. The chain uses TRBV12-3 or TRBV12-4 and TRBJ2-7, with 7 bases fitting TRBD1. Trimming at V came to 6 bases and at J to 0 bases, leaving 8 bases not matched to a gene. This CDR3 spans 15 amino acids. The DNA of the CDR3 is TGTGCCAGCAGCCTGACAGGGTGGGGCTCCTACGAGCAGTACTTC. Translated: CASSLTGWGSYEQYF.

This clonotype was recorded a few times. The chain joins TRBV19 to TRBJ2-7; D may be TRBD2 (6 bases). CDR1 and CDR2 from the germline V gene are LNHDA and SQIVND (reference sequence). The V and J ends lost 2 bases and 0 bases respectively, with 11 bases between them. The CDR3 sequence is 15 residues long. The CDR3 here is CASSIIHGGSYEQYF. Written as DNA, the CDR3 is TGTGCCAGTAGTATAATCCACGGGGGCTCCTACGAGCAGTACTTC. The variable domain in full, with the rest retrieved from reference TRBV19 and TRBJ2-7, is DGGITQSPKYLFRKEGQNVTLSCEQNLNHDAMYWYRQDPGQGLRLIYYSQIVNDFQKGDIAEGYSVSREKKESFPLTVTSAQKNPTAFYLCASSIIHGGSYEQYFGPGTRLTVT.

The V gene is TRBV6-5, the J gene TRBJ1-2, with TRBD1 as a possible D gene (6 bases). Germline V gene sequence: CDR1 MNHEY, CDR2 SVGAGI. The CDR3 is made up of 12 amino acids. Trimming took off 5 bases at V and 6 bases at J, with 10 bases between the two ends. In DNA, the CDR3 is TGTGCCAGCAGTCTCACAGGGCATGGCTACACCTTC. This sequence encodes CASSLTGHGYTF.

The chain couples TRBV12-3 or TRBV12-4 to TRBJ1-3, with unresolved D. The CDR3 has 13 residues. Between the trimmed V and J ends, which lost 9 bases and 4 bases, there was a span of 13 bases. CDR3 loop: CASLGSEGNTIYF. CDR3 sequence (DNA): TGTGCCAGTCTAGGGTCGGAAGGAAACACCATATATTTT.

V and J are TRBV5-6 and TRBJ2-7; 10 bases are a match to TRBD2. Germline V gene lookup returns CDR1 SGHDT and CDR2 YYEEEE. V shed 0 bases, J shed 0 bases, and the junction held 6 bases outside the gene matches. CDR3 size: 17 residues. For the CDR3, the DNA is TGTGCCAGCAGCTTGGGCACCGGGACTAGCGTCTCCTACGAGCAGTACTTC. Amino acids: CASSLGTGTSVSYEQYF.

As concerns this clonotype: A read error may account for a junction end that differs from germline. The V and J genes are TRBV27 and TRBJ1-6; the D gene is possibly TRBD1 (5 bases). CDR1 and CDR2 (germline): MNHEY, SMNVEV (reference sequence). The CDR3 runs 14 residues. The CDR3 is CASTLRGLNSPLHF. The CDR3 nucleotides are TGTGCCAGCACTTTAAGGGGACTAAATTCACCCCTCCACTTT.

This chain connects TRBV24-1 to TRBJ1-1, with a possible D match to TRBD1 (5 bases). From germline, CDR1 is KGHDR and CDR2 SFDVKD. The CDR3 has 14 amino acids. Deletions cut 11 bases from V and 0 bases from J, with 15 bases between. CDR3 protein: CASGGDGVNTEAFF. Written as DNA, the CDR3 is TGTGCCAGCGGGGGGGACGGGGTGAACACTGAAGCTTTCTTT.

This clonotype showed up many times. The rearrangement links TRBV7-8 to TRBJ1-2; 8 bases are a match to TRBD1. This CDR3 is built from 16 residues. The germline V gene has CDR1 SGHVS and CDR2 FQNEAQ. Unmatched junction bases numbered 8, after V lost 5 bases and J lost 0 bases. CDR3 sequence: CASSPRGQISNYGYTF. The CDR3 DNA follows: TGTGCCAGCAGCCCCAGGGGGCAGATATCTAACTATGGCTACACCTTC.

About this clonotype: Being one base from a much bigger clone, this may be a read error. This chain links TRBV7-8 with TRBJ2-1; either TRBD1 or TRBD2 may supply D (5 bases each). The CDR3 sequence is 15 residues long. Germline V gives CDR1 SGHVS, CDR2 FQNEAQ. With 0 bases removed from V and 2 bases from J, the gap between germline ends came to 8 bases. The CDR3 here is CASSLAKGPYNEQFF. CDR3 sequence (DNA): TGTGCCAGCAGCTTAGCAAAGGGACCCTACAATGAGCAGTTCTTC.

V gene TRBV20-1 combines with J gene TRBJ2-2; D perhaps matches TRBD2 (5 bases). Trimming cost V 2 bases and J 4 bases, with 8 bases left between them. CDR3 size: 13 residues. Germline values: CDR1 DFQATT, CDR2 SNEGSKA (reference sequence). The CDR3 is CSARLASTGELFF. CDR3 nucleotides: TGCAGTGCTAGACTAGCTTCCACCGGGGAGCTGTTTTTT.

J is TRBJ2-5 and V is TRBV4-1, with TRBD1 as a possible D gene (5 bases). V lost 1 base, J lost 3 bases, and 9 bases lay in between. CDR1 and CDR2 (germline): MGHRA, YSYEKL. CDR3 length: 14 amino acids. CDR3 nucleotide sequence: TGCGCCAGCAGCCAAGCTCAGGGTGAAGAGACCCAGTACTTC. This encodes CASSQAQGEETQYF.

This clonotype was observed at least ten times. This chain connects TRBV7-6 to TRBJ1-2, with TRBD1 matching 10 bases. The V gene's germline CDR1 is SGHVS and CDR2 FNYEAQ. V was pared by 5 bases and J by 5 bases, with 8 bases of the junction left unmatched. This CDR3 spans 15 amino acids. The CDR3 region is CASSRQTGGEYGYTF. The CDR3 nucleotides read TGTGCCAGCAGCCGCCAGACAGGGGGCGAATATGGCTACACCTTC.

Only a few counts were recorded for this clonotype. The chain joins TRBV14 to TRBJ1-1; tentative D call: TRBD1 (6 bases). The V end lost 3 bases, the J end lost 2 bases, and 16 bases lay between the germline ends. This CDR3 comprises 16 residues. Germline CDR1 SGHDN, CDR2 FVKESK. Here the CDR3 DNA reads TGTGCCAGCAGCCACAAAGAGGGGGGCTTTAACACTGAAGCTTTCTTT. Translated: CASSHKEGGFNTEAFF.

This chain joins TRBV5-8 and TRBJ2-7; 7 nucleotides align to TRBD2. Germline-derived CDR1 and CDR2 are SGHTS and YDEGEE. With V trimmed by 0 bases and J by 0 bases, 9 bases remained unmatched. This CDR3 region has 17 residues. This chain's CDR3 is CASSLAASGESSYEQYF. CDR3 nucleotides: TGTGCCAGCAGCTTGGCGGCTAGCGGAGAAAGCTCCTACGAGCAGTACTTC. Variable domain in full (rest from reference TRBV5-8 and TRBJ2-7): EAGVTQSPTHLIKTRGQQATLRCSPISGHTSVYWYQQALGLGLQFLLWYDEGEERNRGNFPPRFSGRQFPNYSSELNVNALELEDSALYLCASSLAASGESSYEQYFGPGTRLTVT.

The chain couples TRBV28 to TRBJ2-1; D might be TRBD1 (5 bases). V lost 3 bases and J lost 3, with 12 bases in between. The CDR3 has 15 amino acids. The germline V gene has CDR1 MDHEN and CDR2 SYDVKM. CDR3 protein: CASSFRQIFYNEQFF. In DNA, the CDR3 is TGTGCCAGCAGTTTCAGACAGATCTTCTACAATGAGCAGTTCTTC.

This clonotype appeared many times. This chain links TRBV7-9 with TRBJ2-7; tentative D call: TRBD1 (6 bases). Trimming removed 5 bases from V and 5 bases from J, with 10 bases in between. The germline CDR1 and CDR2 sequences are SEHNR and FQNEAQ (reference sequence). This CDR3 has 12 amino acids. The CDR3 nucleotides are TGTGCCAGCAGCAATCAGGGGAACGAGCAGTACTTC. Translation: CASSNQGNEQYF.

This clonotype appeared a few times. This rearrangement joins TRBV7-9 to TRBJ2-1; 8 bases align to TRBD1. V lost 6 bases and J lost 7; bases outside the gene matches: 14. Germline loops: CDR1 SEHNR, CDR2 FQNEAQ (reference sequence). The CDR3 covers 16 residues. This CDR3 reads CASSHPLGQGGNEQFF. CDR3 nucleotides: TGTGCCAGCAGTCATCCGTTAGGACAGGGTGGAAATGAGCAGTTCTTC.